This T cell receptor beta chain emerged from a study of blood T cell repertoires in COVID-19. Measured with immunoSEQ multiplex PCR; TCRdb has only the in-frame clones, and not every one. The sample has around 170,000 clones, about 74% seen once. The ends lost 3 bases at V and 0 bases at J; junction bases unmatched: 5. The germline gives CDR1 SGDLS, CDR2 YYNGEE. The CDR3 is 16 residues long. The TCR was taken from a woman at least 80 years old with acute or convalescent COVID-19. The chain couples TRBV9 to TRBJ2-5; 10 bases map to TRBD1. The sequenced sample consisted of peripheral blood. CDR3 DNA: TGTGCCAGCAGCGGCAGACAGGGGGCGAACCAAGAGACCCAGTACTTC. As protein: CASSGRQGANQETQYF. The whole variable domain, filled in from reference TRBV9 and TRBJ2-5, reads DSGVTQTPKHLITATGQRVTLRCSPRSGDLSVYWYQQSLDQGLQFLIQYYNGEERAKGNILERFSAQQFPDLHSELNLSSLELGDSALYFCASSGRQGANQETQYFGPGTRLLVL.